The rows below give T cell receptor beta chains drawn from one sample of a study of blood T cell repertoires in COVID-19. Profiled with immunoSEQ multiplex PCR; TCRdb holds only in-frame clones, not every one. The table records more than 150,000 clones, about 82% of them present only once. Source material: peripheral blood. The origin of the receptors is a woman aged 25 to 39 with acute or convalescent COVID-19. Both conserved end residues are part of each CDR3.

length	V	J	CDR3
16	TRBV7-2	TRBJ2-1	CASGKRTQSSYNEQFF
15	TRBV5-1	TRBJ1-6	CASSLGQGSNSPLHF
13	TRBV20-1	TRBJ1-4	CSASGSHAEKLFF
15	TRBV7-3	TRBJ2-3	CASSLGQVHTDTQYF
13	TRBV7-9	TRBJ2-7	CASSSVRSYEQYF
15	TRBV5-5	TRBJ1-6	CASRLRGSYNSPLHF
13	TRBV2	TRBJ1-2	CASGQGPIYGYTF
16	TRBV6-1	TRBJ2-3	CASSQDREGSTDTQYF
15	TRBV6-1	TRBJ1-6	CASSEPRVLGWALHF
14	TRBV19	TRBJ2-7	CASSIQGSSYEQYF
14	TRBV6-6	TRBJ1-4	CASGTRGAEEKLFF
15	TRBV6-5	TRBJ1-1	CASSTGQGWNTEAFF
17	TRBV18	TRBJ1-3	CASSLDRQGFSGNTIYF
15	TRBV7-2	TRBJ2-6	CASSLGGSGANVLTF
14	TRBV9	TRBJ1-2	CASSFNSGLEGYTF
14	TRBV5-1	TRBJ2-2	CASRLAGGAGELFF
13	TRBV3-1/TRBV3-2	TRBJ1-1	CASSVTGTTEAFF
16	TRBV29-1	TRBJ2-1	CSVDTGLAGGYNEQFF
15	TRBV18	TRBJ2-7	CASSPIDRATYEQYF
15	TRBV7-8	TRBJ1-3	CASSKTGNSGNTIYF
15	TRBV5-1	TRBJ2-1	CASSSQGSTYNEQFF
12	TRBV12-3/TRBV12-4	TRBJ1-1	CASSLLNTEAFF
22	TRBV2	TRBJ2-1	CASSVPGSGDREAADRYNEQFF
15	TRBV10-2	TRBJ2-1	CASSGDSSFYNEQFF
16	TRBV19	TRBJ1-5	CASSIHGTGGGQPQHF
14	TRBV24-1	TRBJ2-2	CATERPSNTGELFF
15	TRBV11-1	TRBJ2-2	CASSRRSLGTGELFF
16	TRBV7-9	TRBJ1-6	CASSSWAHVSDSPLHF
15	TRBV5-4	TRBJ1-4	CASSRAQGANEKLFF
15	TRBV5-4	TRBJ2-1	CASSNAGGQYNEQFF
16	TRBV12-5	TRBJ2-2	CASGSGLAGGSGELFF
15	TRBV28	TRBJ1-5	CASSLVQGSNQPQHF
13	TRBV7-3	TRBJ2-1	CASSRGGFTEQFF
15	TRBV7-9	TRBJ1-1	CASSPRTDPNTEAFF
15	TRBV14	TRBJ2-7	CASSQAKGQLYEQYF
17	TRBV4-2	TRBJ2-5	CASSQDPSGGLQETQYF
13	TRBV6-2/TRBV6-3	TRBJ2-7	CASSGDSSYEQYF
15	TRBV5-1	TRBJ2-3	CASSLEGGGTDTQYF
16	TRBV11-2	TRBJ1-4	CASSLRFAGLNEKLFF
17	TRBV28	TRBJ2-2	CASSVPRQGANTGELFF
14	TRBV19	TRBJ1-5	CASRSGSGSQPQHF
12	TRBV4-1	TRBJ2-1	CASSQVRNEQFF
14	TRBV7-9	TRBJ1-1	CASSLDRARVLAFF
14	TRBV27	TRBJ1-5	CASSPPGQRQPQHF
16	TRBV14	TRBJ2-1	CASSQDVAGEGDEQFF
15	TRBV10-1	TRBJ2-4	CASSDRTSGKNIQYF
14	TRBV2	TRBJ2-7	CASSDFDKIYEQYF
12	TRBV30	TRBJ1-1	CAWSSGVPEAFF
14	TRBV5-1	TRBJ2-7	CASSPALGGLKQYF
17	TRBV27	TRBJ2-2	CASSLPPEFGSAGELFF
14	TRBV7-2	TRBJ1-6	CASSPRNRDVALHF
11	TRBV2	TRBJ1-5	CASSDNRFRHF
12	TRBV19	TRBJ2-1	CASSTLAGGPVF